This T cell receptor beta chain emerged from a study of T cell responses to AZD1222 COVID-19 vaccine. The ends lost 2 bases at V and 0 bases at J; junction bases unmatched: 5. CDR1 is MGHRA and CDR2 is YSYEKL in the germline V gene. The CDR3 sequence is 16 residues long. Method: immunoSEQ multiplex PCR; TCRdb's copy keeps in-frame clones and lacks some. Of about 140,000 clones in the sample, 80% to 95% are singletons; the top ten hold approximately 5.4%. Sample: peripheral blood, taken on day 0 of AZD1222 vaccination. The rearrangement joins TRBV4-1 to TRBJ1-2; 8 bases match TRBD1. The receptor comes from an adult in good health. The CDR3 region has the DNA TGCGCCAGCAGCCAACCAGGGGGCGAAGCTAACTATGGCTACACCTTC. Amino acids: CASSQPGGEANYGYTF.